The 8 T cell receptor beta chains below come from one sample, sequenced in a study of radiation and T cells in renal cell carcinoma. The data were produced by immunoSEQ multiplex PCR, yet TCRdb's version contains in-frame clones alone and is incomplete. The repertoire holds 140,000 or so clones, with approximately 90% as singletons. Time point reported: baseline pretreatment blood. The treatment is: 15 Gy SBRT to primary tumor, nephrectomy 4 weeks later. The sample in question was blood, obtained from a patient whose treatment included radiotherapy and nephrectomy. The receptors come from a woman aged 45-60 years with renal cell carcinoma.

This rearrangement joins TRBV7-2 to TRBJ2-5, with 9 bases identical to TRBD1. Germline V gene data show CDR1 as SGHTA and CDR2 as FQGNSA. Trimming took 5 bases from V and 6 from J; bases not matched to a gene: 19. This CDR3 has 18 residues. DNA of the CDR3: TGTGCCAGCAGCACACAAAGGACCCCGGGACAGGGAAGAAAGACCCAGTACTTC. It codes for CASSTQRTPGQGRKTQYF. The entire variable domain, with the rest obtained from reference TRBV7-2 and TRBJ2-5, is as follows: GAGVSQSPSNKVTEKGKDVELRCDPISGHTALYWYRQSLGQGLEFLIYFQGNSAPDKSGLPSDRFSAERTGGSVSTLTIQRTQQEDSAVYLCASSTQRTPGQGRKTQYFGPGTRLLVL.

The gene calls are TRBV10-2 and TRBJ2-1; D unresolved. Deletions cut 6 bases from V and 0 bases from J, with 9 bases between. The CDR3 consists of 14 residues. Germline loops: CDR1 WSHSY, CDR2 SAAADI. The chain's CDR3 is CASSAVSSYNEQFF. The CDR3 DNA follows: TGCGCCAGCAGCGCGGTAAGCTCCTACAATGAGCAGTTCTTC.

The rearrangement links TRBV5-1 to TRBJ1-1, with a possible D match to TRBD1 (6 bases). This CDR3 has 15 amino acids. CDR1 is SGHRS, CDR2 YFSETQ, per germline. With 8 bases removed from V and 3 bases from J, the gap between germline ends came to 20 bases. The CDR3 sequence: CASSYTGSEDTEAFF. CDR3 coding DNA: TGCGCCAGTTCATACACAGGGTCCGAGGACACTGAAGCTTTCTTT.

CDR3 loop: CASSAGLAGGPYEQYF. The CDR3 DNA is TGTGCCAGCAGTGCGGGACTAGCGGGGGGGCCCTACGAGCAGTACTTC. This chain uses TRBV27 with TRBJ2-7; TRBD2 matches 16 bases. The CDR3 sequence is 16 residues long. Losses at the gene ends were 5 bases for V and 2 bases for J; bases not matched to a gene: 3. Germline V gene sequence: CDR1 MNHEY, CDR2 SMNVEV (reference sequence).

Written as DNA, the CDR3 is TGTGCCAGCAGTTACCACCTGAACACTGAAGCTTTCTTT. Protein: CASSYHLNTEAFF. This chain connects TRBV6-6 to TRBJ1-1; no firm D call. V was clipped by 2 bases and J by 0 bases, with 4 bases between them. The CDR3 sequence is 13 residues long. Per germline, CDR1 MNHNY and CDR2 SVGAGI (reference sequence).

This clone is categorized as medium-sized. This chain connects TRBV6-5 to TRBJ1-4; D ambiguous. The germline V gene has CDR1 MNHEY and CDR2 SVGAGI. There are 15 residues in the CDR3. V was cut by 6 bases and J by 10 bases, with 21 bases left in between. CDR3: CASSRYWAPVPKLFF. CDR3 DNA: TGTGCCAGCAGCCGATACTGGGCCCCAGTCCCAAAACTGTTTTTT.

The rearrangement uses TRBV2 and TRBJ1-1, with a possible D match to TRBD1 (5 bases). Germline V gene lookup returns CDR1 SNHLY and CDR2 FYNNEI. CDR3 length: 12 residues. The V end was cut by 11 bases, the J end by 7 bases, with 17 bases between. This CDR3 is CACRGEVSEAFF. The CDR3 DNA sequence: TGTGCCTGTCGGGGGGAGGTCAGTGAAGCTTTCTTT.

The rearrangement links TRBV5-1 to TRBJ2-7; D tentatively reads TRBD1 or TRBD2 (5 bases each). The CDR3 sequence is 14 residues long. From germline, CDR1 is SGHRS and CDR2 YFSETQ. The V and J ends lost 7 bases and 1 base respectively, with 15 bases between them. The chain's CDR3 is CASSSGPSSYEQYF. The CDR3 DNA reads TGCGCCAGCTCCTCGGGGCCAAGTTCCTACGAGCAGTACTTC.